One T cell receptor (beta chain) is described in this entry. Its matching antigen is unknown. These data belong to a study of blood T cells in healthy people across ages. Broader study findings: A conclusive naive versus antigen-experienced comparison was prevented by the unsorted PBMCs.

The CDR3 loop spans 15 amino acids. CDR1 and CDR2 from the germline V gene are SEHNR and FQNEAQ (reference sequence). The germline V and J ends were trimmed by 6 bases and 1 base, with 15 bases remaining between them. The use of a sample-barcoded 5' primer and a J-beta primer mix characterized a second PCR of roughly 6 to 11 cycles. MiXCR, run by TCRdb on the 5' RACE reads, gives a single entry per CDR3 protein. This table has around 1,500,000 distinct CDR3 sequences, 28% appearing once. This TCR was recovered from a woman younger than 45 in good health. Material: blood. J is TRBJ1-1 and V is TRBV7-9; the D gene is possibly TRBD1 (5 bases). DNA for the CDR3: TGTGCCAGCAGACCGCTTGGGGGGACGAACACTGAAGCTTTCTTT. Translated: CASRPLGGTNTEAFF.